The 2 T cell receptor beta chains in this list originate from one sample, sequenced in a study of blood T cell repertoires in COVID-19. Produced via immunoSEQ multiplex PCR; TCRdb's table is partial and in-frame only. The data contain 150,000 to 200,000 clones, about 89% of them singletons. Sequencing was done on a sample of PBMCs or T cells enriched from blood (not recorded which). Source of these receptors: a woman aged 18-29 years who had recovered from COVID-19.

The gene calls are TRBV6-2 or TRBV6-3 and TRBJ2-1, with 7 bases aligning to TRBD2. J gave up 10 bases and V 5 bases, and 14 bases lay outside the gene matches. The CDR3 extends over 15 amino acids. Germline V lookup: CDR1 MNHEY, CDR2 SVGEGT. CDR3 residues: CASSKPGLNKKEQFF. In DNA form, the CDR3 reads TGTGCCAGCAGTAAACCGGGACTAAATAAAAAGGAGCAGTTCTTC.

This clone has just one count. This rearrangement joins TRBV11-3 to TRBJ1-3, with D tentatively TRBD1 (5 bases). V gave up 5 bases and J gave up 2 bases, with 13 bases separating them. CDR1 and CDR2 (germline): SGHNT, YENEEA. The length of the CDR3 is 15 residues. The DNA for the CDR3 is TGTGCCAGCAGCACCTGGACAAAAGCTGGAAACACCATATATTTT. Its protein is CASSTWTKAGNTIYF.